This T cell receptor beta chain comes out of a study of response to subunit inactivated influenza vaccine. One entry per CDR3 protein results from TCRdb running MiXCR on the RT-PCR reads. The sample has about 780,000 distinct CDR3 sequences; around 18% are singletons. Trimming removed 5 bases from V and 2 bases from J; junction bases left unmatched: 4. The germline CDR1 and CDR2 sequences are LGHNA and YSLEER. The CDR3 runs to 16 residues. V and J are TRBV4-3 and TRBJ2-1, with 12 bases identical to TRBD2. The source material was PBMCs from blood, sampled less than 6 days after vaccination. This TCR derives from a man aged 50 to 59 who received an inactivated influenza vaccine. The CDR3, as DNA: TGCGCCAGCAGCAAGACTAGCGGGAGCACCTACAATGAGCAGTTCTTC. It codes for CASSKTSGSTYNEQFF.